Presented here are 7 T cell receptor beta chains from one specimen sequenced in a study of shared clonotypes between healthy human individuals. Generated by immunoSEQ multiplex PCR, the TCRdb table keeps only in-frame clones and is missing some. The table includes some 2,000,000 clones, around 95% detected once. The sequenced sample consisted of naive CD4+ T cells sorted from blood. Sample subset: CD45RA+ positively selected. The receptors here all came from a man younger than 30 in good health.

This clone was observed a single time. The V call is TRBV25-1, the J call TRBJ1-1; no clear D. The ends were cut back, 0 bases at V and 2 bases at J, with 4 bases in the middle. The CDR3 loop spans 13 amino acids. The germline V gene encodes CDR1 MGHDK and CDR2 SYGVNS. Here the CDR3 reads CASSEYGNTEAFF. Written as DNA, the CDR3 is TGTGCCAGCAGTGAATATGGTAACACTGAAGCTTTCTTT. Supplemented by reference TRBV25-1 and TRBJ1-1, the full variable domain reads EADIYQTPRYLVIGTGKKITLECSQTMGHDKMYWYQQDPGMELHLIHYSYGVNSTEKGDLSSESTVSRIRTEHFPLTLESARPSHTSQYLCASSEYGNTEAFFGQGTRLTVV.

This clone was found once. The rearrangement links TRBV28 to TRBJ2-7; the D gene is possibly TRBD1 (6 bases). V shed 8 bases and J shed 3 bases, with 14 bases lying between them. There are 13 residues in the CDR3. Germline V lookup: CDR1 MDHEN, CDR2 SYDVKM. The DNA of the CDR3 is TGTGCCAGCGTTATAGCGACAGGCTACGAGCAGTACTTC. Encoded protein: CASVIATGYEQYF.

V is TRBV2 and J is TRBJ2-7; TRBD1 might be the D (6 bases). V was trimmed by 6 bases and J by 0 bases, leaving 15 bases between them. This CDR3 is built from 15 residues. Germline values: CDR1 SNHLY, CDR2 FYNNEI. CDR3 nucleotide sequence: TGTGCCAGCAGGCCAAGGACAGTCCTCTCCTACGAGCAGTACTTC. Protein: CASRPRTVLSYEQYF. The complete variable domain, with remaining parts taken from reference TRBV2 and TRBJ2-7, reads EPEVTQTPSHQVTQMGQEVILRCVPISNHLYFYWYRQILGQKVEFLVSFYNNEISEKSEIFDDQFSVERPDGSNFTLKIRSTKLEDSAMYFCASRPRTVLSYEQYFGPGTRLTVT.

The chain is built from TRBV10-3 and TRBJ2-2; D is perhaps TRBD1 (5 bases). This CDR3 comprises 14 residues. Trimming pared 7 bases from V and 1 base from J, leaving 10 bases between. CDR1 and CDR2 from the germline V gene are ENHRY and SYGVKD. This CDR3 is CAITAQENTGELFF. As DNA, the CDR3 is TGTGCCATCACGGCACAGGAGAACACCGGGGAGCTGTTTTTT.

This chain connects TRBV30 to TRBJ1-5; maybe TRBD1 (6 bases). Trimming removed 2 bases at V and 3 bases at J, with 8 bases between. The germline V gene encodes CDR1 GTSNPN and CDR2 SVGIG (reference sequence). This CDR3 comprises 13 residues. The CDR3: CAWSSGDNQPQHF. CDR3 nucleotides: TGTGCCTGGAGTTCAGGGGACAATCAGCCCCAGCATTTT.

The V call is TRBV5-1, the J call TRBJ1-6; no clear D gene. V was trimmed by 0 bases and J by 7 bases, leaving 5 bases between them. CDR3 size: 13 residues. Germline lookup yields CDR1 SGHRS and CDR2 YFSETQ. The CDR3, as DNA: TGCGCCAGCAGCTTGGCTCCAAATTCACCCCTCCACTTT. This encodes CASSLAPNSPLHF.

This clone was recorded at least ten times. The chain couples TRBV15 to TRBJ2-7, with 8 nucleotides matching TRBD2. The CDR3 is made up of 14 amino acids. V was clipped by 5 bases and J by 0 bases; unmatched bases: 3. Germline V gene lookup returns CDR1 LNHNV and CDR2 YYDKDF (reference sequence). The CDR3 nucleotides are TGTGCCACCAGCGCGGGAGGTTCCTCCTACGAGCAGTACTTC. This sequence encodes CATSAGGSSYEQYF.